This TCR beta chain was sequenced in a study of Graves' ophthalmopathy and Graves' hyperthyroidism. Findings of the study overall: Most expanded clonotypes from thyroid (those above 0.001 frequency) were also found in blood.

This clonotype turned up a few times. The target antigen is unknown. Donors with ophthalmopathy: moderate-to-severe activity, CAS ≥3, NOSPECS ≥4, duration under 3 months. Symptoms, serum thyroxine and TRAb, thyroid ultrasound, and orbital computed tomography formed the diagnostic basis. PBMCs originated in around 11 ml of fresh peripheral blood. RNA transcripts yielded amplified TCR beta CDR3 regions. Following a first-round RT-PCR that used HTBI primers, a second-round multiplex PCR was carried out. TCRdb re-called the multiplex PCR reads with MiXCR, one entry per CDR3 protein. The table lists 150,000 to 200,000 distinct CDR3 sequences, roughly 36% of them singletons. This CDR3 region has 13 residues. V was pared by 3 bases and J by 8 bases, with 10 bases between.

The receptor comes from a man aged 30 to 45 with Graves' ophthalmopathy. The sequencing sample was made of peripheral blood. This chain links TRBV12-3 or TRBV12-4 with TRBJ2-2, with no clear D. CDR3 in DNA: TGTGCCAGCAGTTTTAACGGAAGGGGGGAGCTGTTTTTT. Protein sequence: CASSFNGRGELFF.